Listed here are 5 T cell receptor beta chains from one sample, sequenced in a study of vaccination and CD4 T cells after COVID-19. No antigen has been identified for these receptors. Cultured CD4+ T-cell DNA underwent Oncomine TCR Beta short-read sequencing. TCRdb fed the PCR reads into MiXCR, producing one record per CDR3 protein. The profile shows approximately 21,000 distinct CDR3 sequences, roughly three fifths of them singletons. Sample treatment: approximately 11-day PBMC culture with coronavirus spike peptide pools or control peptides (ViraFEST assay). Sequencing used CD4+ T cells from blood, cultured in vitro. The receptors come from a human donor who had recovered from COVID-19.

The chain links TRBV20-1 to TRBJ2-7; D is unclear. Germline CDR1 DFQATT, CDR2 SNEGSKA (reference sequence). This CDR3 is 13 amino acids long. Trimming shortened V by 1 base and J by 6 bases, and 13 bases separated the two germline ends. CDR3 sequence: CSARVFGSGEQYF. DNA for the CDR3: TGCAGTGCTAGAGTGTTTGGCTCGGGCGAGCAGTACTTC.

J is TRBJ2-5 and V is TRBV21-1. TRBV21-1 is assigned pseudogene status. CDR3 length: 14 residues. The CDR3 is CASNPIRYQETQYF. The CDR3 DNA reads TGTGCCAGCAACCCCATAAGGTACCAAGAGACCCAGTACTTC.

J is TRBJ1-5 and V is TRBV28; tentatively, D is TRBD1 (5 bases). The CDR3 is 15 amino acids. CDR1 and CDR2 (germline): MDHEN, SYDVKM. Trimming pared 2 bases from V and 0 bases from J, leaving 8 bases between. The CDR3 nucleotides are TGTGCCAGCAGTTTACGACAGTATAGCAATCAGCCCCAGCATTTT. It codes for CASSLRQYSNQPQHF.

The rearrangement links TRBV7-2 to TRBJ1-3; D remains ambiguous. With 5 bases removed from V and 4 bases from J, the gap between germline ends came to 3 bases. The CDR3 consists of 11 residues. Per the germline V gene, CDR1 is SGHTA and CDR2 is FQGNSA. The CDR3 here is CASSQGNTIYF. The CDR3 coding sequence is TGTGCCAGCAGCCAGGGAAACACCATATATTTT.

CDR3 DNA: TGTGCCAGCAGCGGGGACAGCTCCTACGAGCAGTACTTC. Amino acid sequence: CASSGDSSYEQYF. The genes are TRBV28 and TRBJ2-7, with 7 nucleotides matching TRBD1. The V gene's germline CDR1 is MDHEN and CDR2 SYDVKM. The CDR3 length is 13 residues. V trimming: 6 bases; J trimming: 0 bases; junction bases outside the gene matches: 2.